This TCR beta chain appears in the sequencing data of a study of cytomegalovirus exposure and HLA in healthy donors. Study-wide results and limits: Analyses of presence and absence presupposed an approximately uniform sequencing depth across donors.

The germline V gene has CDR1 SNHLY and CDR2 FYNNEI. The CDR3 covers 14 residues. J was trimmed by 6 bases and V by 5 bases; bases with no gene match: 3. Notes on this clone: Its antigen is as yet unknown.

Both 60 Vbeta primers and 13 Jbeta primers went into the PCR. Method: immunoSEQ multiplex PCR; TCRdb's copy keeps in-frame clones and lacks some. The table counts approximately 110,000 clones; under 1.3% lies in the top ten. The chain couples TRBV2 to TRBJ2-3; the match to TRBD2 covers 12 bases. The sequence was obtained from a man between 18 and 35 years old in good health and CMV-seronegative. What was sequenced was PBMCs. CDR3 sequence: CASSLAGGVDTQYF. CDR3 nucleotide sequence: TGTGCCAGCAGTCTAGCGGGAGGGGTGGATACGCAGTATTTT.